This note documents a single T cell receptor (beta chain) sequence. This clone has only one observation. The antigen this receptor binds is unknown. Per-base qualities were not stored, and no clone one base away is much larger. These data originate in a study of blood T cell repertoires in COVID-19 (dated by TCRdb to 2020 to 2021). About the full investigation: Samples from collaborators originated in the United States, Italy and Spain and spanned both the acute and convalescent phases of COVID-19. The material from the prospective study consisted of cDNA or gDNA derived from T cells, B-cell-depleted T cells, or PBMCs. The dataset comprised deeply sampled blood TCRbeta repertoires from subjects exposed to, actively infected with, or recovered from COVID-19. A freely available public database, intended as a resource for researchers studying the immune response to SARS-CoV-2, is where the repertoires were released. The samples were drawn from two sources: the first 160 participants of the ongoing ImmuneRACE study, and 950 to 1,500 subjects contributed by 6 global collaborators. The sample metadata nearly always contained a de-identified subject ID, COVID-19 status, age in years and sex. HLA class I and class II types, where available, came from metadata supplied by the sample provider rather than from assay-based typing. Broader findings and caveats from the paper: The amount of clinical and demographic metadata varied by source and participant and was provided uncurated.

The collaborating institutions used their own protocols to collect whole blood in K2EDTA tubes. For TCRbeta analysis, collaborators shipped samples in one of three forms: frozen whole blood, isolated PBMCs, or DNA extracted from either of those sample types. TCRbeta CDR3 regions were amplified from genomic DNA by means of the immunoSEQ Assay, a bias-controlled multiplex PCR. From the authors' description of their analysis: Nucleated cell counts per sample were estimated from amplification of reference gene primers within the assay. Sequence reads were collapsed and filtered to measure the absolute abundance of every unique TCRbeta CDR3 rearrangement. For each sample, productive Simpson clonality was calculated by taking the square root of Simpson's diversity index across productive rearrangements. Held by TCRdb, this immuneACCESS table contains in-frame sequences only and omits some clones. Under half of the omission traces to an unresolved V gene where checked; the cause of the rest is unknown. That table furnishes V, J and clone size, whereas the DNA furnished D and trimming. Present in this sample are around 200,000 clones, less than 90% of which were seen just once. The top ten clones comprise around 1.1% of the sample.

The cysteine opens and the phenylalanine closes a CDR3 of 12 amino acids. Only CDR3 DNA is held: 36 bases, read in frame from base 1. Sequences SGHDT (CDR1) and YYEEEE (CDR2) are obtained from the germline V gene. The germline V and J ends show losses of 4 bases and 7 bases respectively, and no gene match explains 2 bases of the junction. This sequence uses TRBV5-6 and TRBJ2-1; 7 nucleotides in the junction match TRBD1. The receptor was derived from a man aged 25 to 45 with acute or convalescent COVID-19. Sample: peripheral blood. The DNA sequence is TGTGCCAGCAGCCGGACAGGAAATGAGCAGTTCTTC. This yields the protein CASSRTGNEQFF.